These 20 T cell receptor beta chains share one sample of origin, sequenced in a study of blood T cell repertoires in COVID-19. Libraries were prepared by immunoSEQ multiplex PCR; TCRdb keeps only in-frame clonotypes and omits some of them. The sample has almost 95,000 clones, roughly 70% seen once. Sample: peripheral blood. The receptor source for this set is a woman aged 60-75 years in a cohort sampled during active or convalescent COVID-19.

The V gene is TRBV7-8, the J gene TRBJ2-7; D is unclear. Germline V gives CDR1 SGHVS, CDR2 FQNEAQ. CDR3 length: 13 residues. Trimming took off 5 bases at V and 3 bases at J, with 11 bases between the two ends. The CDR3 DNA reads TGTGCCAGCAGCCGCCAGCCGGGCTACGAGCAGTACTTC. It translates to CASSRQPGYEQYF.

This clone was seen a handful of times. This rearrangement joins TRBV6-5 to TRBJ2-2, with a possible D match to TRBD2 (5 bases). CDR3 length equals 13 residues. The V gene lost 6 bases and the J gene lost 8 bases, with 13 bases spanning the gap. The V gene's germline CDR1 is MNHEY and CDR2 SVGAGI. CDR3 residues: CASRPDFLGELFF. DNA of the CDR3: TGTGCCAGCAGACCGGACTTTCTGGGGGAGCTGTTTTTT.

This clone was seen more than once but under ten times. The CDR3 reads CASSQEDTWGDTEAFF. CDR3 DNA sequence: TGCGCCAGCAGCCAAGAGGACACCTGGGGGGACACTGAAGCTTTCTTT. V usage is TRBV4-1 and J usage is TRBJ1-1, with D maybe TRBD1 (5 bases). There are 16 residues in the CDR3. Germline V lookup: CDR1 MGHRA, CDR2 YSYEKL. The ends were cut back, 0 bases at V and 3 bases at J, with 14 bases in the middle.

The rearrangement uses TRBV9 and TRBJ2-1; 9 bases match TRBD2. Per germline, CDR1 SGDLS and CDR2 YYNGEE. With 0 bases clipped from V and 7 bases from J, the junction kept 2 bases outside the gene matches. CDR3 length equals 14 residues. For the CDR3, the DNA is TGTGCCAGCAGCGTAGTGAGCGGGGGGAATGAGCAGTTCTTC. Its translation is CASSVVSGGNEQFF. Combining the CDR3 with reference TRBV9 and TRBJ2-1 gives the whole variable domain DSGVTQTPKHLITATGQRVTLRCSPRSGDLSVYWYQQSLDQGLQFLIQYYNGEERAKGNILERFSAQQFPDLHSELNLSSLELGDSALYFCASSVVSGGNEQFFGPGTRLTVL.

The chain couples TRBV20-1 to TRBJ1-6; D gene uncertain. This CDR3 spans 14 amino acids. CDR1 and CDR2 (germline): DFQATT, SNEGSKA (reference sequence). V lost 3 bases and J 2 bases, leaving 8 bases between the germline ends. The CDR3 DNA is TGCAGTGCTAGTAGCCAGGCCTATAATTCACCCCTCCACTTT. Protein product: CSASSQAYNSPLHF.

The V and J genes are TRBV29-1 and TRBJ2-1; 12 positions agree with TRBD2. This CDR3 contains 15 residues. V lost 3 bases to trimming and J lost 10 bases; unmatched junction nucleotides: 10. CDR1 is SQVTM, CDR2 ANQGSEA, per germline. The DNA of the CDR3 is TGCAGCGTTGACCCGTCTAGCGGGGGGGCAGGGGAGCAGTTCTTC. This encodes CSVDPSSGGAGEQFF.

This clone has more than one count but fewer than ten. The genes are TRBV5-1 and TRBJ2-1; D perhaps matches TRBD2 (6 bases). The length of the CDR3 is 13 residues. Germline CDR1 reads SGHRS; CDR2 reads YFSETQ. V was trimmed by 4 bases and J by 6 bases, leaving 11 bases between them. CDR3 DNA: TGCGCCAGCAGCCCCTCGCGGGGCAATGAGCAGTTCTTC. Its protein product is CASSPSRGNEQFF.

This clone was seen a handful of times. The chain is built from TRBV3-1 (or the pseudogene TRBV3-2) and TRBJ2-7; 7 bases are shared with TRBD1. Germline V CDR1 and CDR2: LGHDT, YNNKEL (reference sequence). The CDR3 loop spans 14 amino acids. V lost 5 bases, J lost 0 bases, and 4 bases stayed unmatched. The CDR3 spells CASSIDRVSYEQYF. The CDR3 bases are TGTGCCAGCAGCATCGACAGGGTCTCCTACGAGCAGTACTTC.

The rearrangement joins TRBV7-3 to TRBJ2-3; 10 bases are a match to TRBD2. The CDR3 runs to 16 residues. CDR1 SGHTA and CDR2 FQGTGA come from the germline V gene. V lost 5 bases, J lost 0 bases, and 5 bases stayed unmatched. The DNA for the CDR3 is TGTGCCAGCAGCCCGCGGACTAGCGGAAGCACAGATACGCAGTATTTT. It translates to CASSPRTSGSTDTQYF. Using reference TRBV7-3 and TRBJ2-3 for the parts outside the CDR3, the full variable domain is GAGVSQTPSNKVTEKGKYVELRCDPISGHTALYWYRQSLGQGPEFLIYFQGTGAADDSGLPNDRFFAVRPEGSVSTLKIQRTERGDSAVYLCASSPRTSGSTDTQYFGPGTRLTVL.

CDR3 sequence reads: CASRPSTGVYSPLHF. The CDR3 nucleotides are TGTGCCAGCAGGCCATCGACAGGGGTTTACTCACCCCTCCACTTT. This sequence joins TRBV6-5 and TRBJ1-6; 8 bases align to TRBD1. Germline CDR1 reads MNHEY; CDR2 reads SVGAGI. This CDR3 comprises 15 residues. J gave up 10 bases and V 6 bases, and 11 bases lay outside the gene matches.

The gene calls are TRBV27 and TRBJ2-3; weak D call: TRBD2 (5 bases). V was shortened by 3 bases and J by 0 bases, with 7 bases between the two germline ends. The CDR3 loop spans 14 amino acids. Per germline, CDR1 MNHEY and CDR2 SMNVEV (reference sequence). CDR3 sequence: CASSLGASTDTQYF. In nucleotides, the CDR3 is TGTGCCAGCAGTTTGGGAGCTAGCACAGATACGCAGTATTTT.

Here the CDR3 reads CASSELETGRPSTDTQYF. Here the CDR3 DNA reads TGTGCCAGCAGCGAGTTAGAAACAGGGAGACCTAGCACAGATACGCAGTATTTT. The V gene is TRBV9, the J gene TRBJ2-3, with D possibly TRBD1 on 6 matching bases. Between the trimmed V and J ends, which lost 3 bases and 0 bases, there was a span of 20 bases. The CDR3 covers 18 residues. Germline V lookup: CDR1 SGDLS, CDR2 YYNGEE.

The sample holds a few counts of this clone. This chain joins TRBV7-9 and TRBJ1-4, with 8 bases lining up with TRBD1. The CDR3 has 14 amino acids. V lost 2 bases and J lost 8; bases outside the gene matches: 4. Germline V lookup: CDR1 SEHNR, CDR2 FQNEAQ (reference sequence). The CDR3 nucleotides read TGTGCCAGCAGCTTACAGGGGGCATGGGAAAAACTGTTTTTT. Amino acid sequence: CASSLQGAWEKLFF. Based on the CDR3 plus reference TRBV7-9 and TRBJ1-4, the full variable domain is DTGVSQNPRHKITKRGQNVTFRCDPISEHNRLYWYRQTLGQGPEFLTYFQNEAQLEKSRLLSDRFSAERPKGSFSTLEIQRTEQGDSAMYLCASSLQGAWEKLFFGSGTQLSVL.

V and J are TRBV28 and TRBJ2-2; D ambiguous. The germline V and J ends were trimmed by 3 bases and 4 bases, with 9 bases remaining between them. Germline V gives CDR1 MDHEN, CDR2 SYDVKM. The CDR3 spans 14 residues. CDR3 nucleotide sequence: TGTGCCAGCAGTTTGGTGGGCATCACCGGGGAGCTGTTTTTT. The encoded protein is CASSLVGITGELFF.

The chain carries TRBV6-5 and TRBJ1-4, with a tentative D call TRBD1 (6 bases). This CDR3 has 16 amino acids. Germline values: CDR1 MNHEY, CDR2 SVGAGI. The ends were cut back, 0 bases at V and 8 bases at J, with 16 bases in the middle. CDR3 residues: CASSYSRTESVEKLFF. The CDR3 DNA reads TGTGCCAGCAGTTACTCGAGGACAGAGTCCGTCGAAAAACTGTTTTTT.

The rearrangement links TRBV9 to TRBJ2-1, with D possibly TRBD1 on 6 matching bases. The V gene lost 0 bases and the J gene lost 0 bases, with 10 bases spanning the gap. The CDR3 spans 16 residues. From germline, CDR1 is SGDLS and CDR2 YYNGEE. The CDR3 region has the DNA TGTGCCAGCAGCGTAGCAGGGGCGAGCTCCTACAATGAGCAGTTCTTC. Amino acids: CASSVAGASSYNEQFF.

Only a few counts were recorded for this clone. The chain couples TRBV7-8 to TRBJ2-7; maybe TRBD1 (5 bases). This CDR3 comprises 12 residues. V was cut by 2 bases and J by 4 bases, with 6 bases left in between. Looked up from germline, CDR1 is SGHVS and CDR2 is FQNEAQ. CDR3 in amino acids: CASSLRGYEQYF. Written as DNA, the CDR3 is TGTGCCAGCAGCTTAAGGGGTTACGAGCAGTACTTC. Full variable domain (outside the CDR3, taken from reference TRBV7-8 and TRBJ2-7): GAGVSQSPRYKVAKRGQDVALRCDPISGHVSLFWYQQALGQGPEFLTYFQNEAQLDKSGLPSDRFFAERPEGSVSTLKIQRTQQEDSAVYLCASSLRGYEQYFGPGTRLTVT.

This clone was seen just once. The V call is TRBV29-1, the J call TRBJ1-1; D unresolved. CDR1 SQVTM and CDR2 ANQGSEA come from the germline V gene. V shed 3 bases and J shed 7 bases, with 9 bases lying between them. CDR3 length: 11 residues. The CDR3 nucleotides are TGCAGCGTTGAGGCTCGGAGTGAAGCTTTCTTT. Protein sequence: CSVEARSEAFF.

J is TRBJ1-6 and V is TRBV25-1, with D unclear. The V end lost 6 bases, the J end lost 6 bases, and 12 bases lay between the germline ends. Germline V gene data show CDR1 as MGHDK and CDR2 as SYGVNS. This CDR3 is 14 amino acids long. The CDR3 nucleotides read TGTGCCAGCAGCCTTTTTGCGAGTAATTCACCCCTCCACTTT. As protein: CASSLFASNSPLHF.

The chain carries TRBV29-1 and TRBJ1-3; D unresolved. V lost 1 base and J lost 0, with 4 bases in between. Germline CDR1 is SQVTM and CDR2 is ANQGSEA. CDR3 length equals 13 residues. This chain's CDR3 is CSVEGSSGNTIYF. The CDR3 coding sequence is TGCAGCGTTGAAGGGAGCTCTGGAAACACCATATATTTT.